These 10 T cell receptor beta chains came from one sample sequenced in a study of T cells after posttransplantation cyclophosphamide. Method: immunoSEQ multiplex PCR; TCRdb's copy keeps in-frame clones and lacks some. There are several thousand clones in the sample; 85% to 90% occur only once, and over 1.5% lies in the top ten. The specimen was memory CD4+ T cells sorted from PBMCs. The receptors come from a woman in her sixties in good health, CMV-negative, and a related stem cell transplant donor.

This rearrangement joins TRBV4-1 to TRBJ1-1, with TRBD1 identical over 7 bases. The ends lost 3 bases at V and 6 bases at J; junction bases unmatched: 7. This CDR3 is 14 amino acids long. CDR1 and CDR2 (germline): MGHRA, YSYEKL. CDR3 nucleotide sequence: TGCGCCAGCAGCCACCCATTTACAGGGGCTGAAGCTTTCTTT. This sequence encodes CASSHPFTGAEAFF.

The chain uses TRBV27 and TRBJ2-4; weak D call: TRBD1 (8 bases). CDR3 length equals 17 residues. Germline V gene data show CDR1 as MNHEY and CDR2 as SMNVEV (reference sequence). V lost 0 bases, J lost 8 bases, and 20 bases lay in between. CDR3 in DNA: TGTGCCAGCAGTTTATCGTGGAGACAGGGGAGGGCAGACATTCAGTACTTC. Translation: CASSLSWRQGRADIQYF.

The rearrangement uses TRBV4-3 and TRBJ2-7, with TRBD1 as a possible D gene (6 bases). V was cut by 4 bases and J by 0 bases, with 16 bases left in between. CDR1 and CDR2 from the germline V gene are LGHNA and YSLEER. The CDR3 spans 16 residues. For the CDR3, the DNA is TGCGCCAGCAGCCCGGCCGACAGGTCCCCCTCCTACGAGCAGTACTTC. Its translation: CASSPADRSPSYEQYF.

The J gene is TRBJ2-2, the V gene TRBV5-1; 8 bases line up with TRBD1. J gave up 1 base and V 4 bases, and 0 bases lay outside the gene matches. This CDR3 spans 14 amino acids. The germline V gene has CDR1 SGHRS and CDR2 YFSETQ. The CDR3 reads CASSGTGNTGELFF. The CDR3 DNA follows: TGCGCCAGCAGCGGGACAGGGAACACCGGGGAGCTGTTTTTT. The full variable domain, its missing parts supplied by reference TRBV5-1 and TRBJ2-2, is KAGVTQTPRYLIKTRGQQVTLSCSPISGHRSVSWYQQTPGQGLQFLFEYFSETQRNKGNFPGRFSGRQFSNSRSEMNVSTLELGDSALYLCASSGTGNTGELFFGEGSRLTVL.

The V gene is TRBV6-1, the J gene TRBJ2-7; 8 bases align to TRBD1. CDR1 and CDR2 from the germline V gene are MNHNS and SASEGT. V shed 6 bases, J shed 1 base, and the junction held 8 bases outside the gene matches. CDR3 size: 15 residues. CDR3 loop: CASRPGQGLSYEQYF. CDR3 DNA: TGTGCCAGCAGACCCGGACAGGGCTTGTCCTACGAGCAGTACTTC.

The chain links TRBV9 to TRBJ1-2; TRBD1 matches 7 bases. Germline loops: CDR1 SGDLS, CDR2 YYNGEE. Trimming removed 2 bases from V and 7 bases from J; junction bases left unmatched: 14. This CDR3 is built from 16 residues. CDR3 in amino acids: CASSVFDRVGSAGYTF. DNA of the CDR3: TGTGCCAGCAGCGTGTTTGACAGGGTTGGTTCCGCTGGCTACACCTTC.

Here the CDR3 DNA reads TGTGCCAGCAGCTCCTCGCGAACTAAAGTTACTAGCACAGATACGCAGTATTTT. It yields the protein CASSSSRTKVTSTDTQYF. The chain has TRBV7-8 and TRBJ2-3, with D uncertain. Per germline, CDR1 SGHVS and CDR2 FQNEAQ. This CDR3 contains 18 residues. The V end lost 4 bases, the J end lost 0 bases, and 20 bases lay between the germline ends.

This chain uses TRBV6-5 with TRBJ2-7; the D is unclear. The germline V gene has CDR1 MNHEY and CDR2 SVGAGI. Trimming pared 6 bases from V and 3 bases from J, leaving 9 bases between. This CDR3 has 12 amino acids. The CDR3 coding sequence is TGTGCCAGCAGGTCGGCCAACTACGAGCAGTACGTC. This sequence encodes CASRSANYEQYV.

This clone was seen a single time. The chain couples TRBV28 to TRBJ1-6; D ambiguous. The CDR3 covers 13 residues. Germline V CDR1 and CDR2: MDHEN, SYDVKM. The V gene lost 10 bases and the J gene lost 9 bases, with 16 bases spanning the gap. Written as DNA, the CDR3 is TGTGCCACCGTCCGGGGAGTGGCTTCACCCCTCCACTTT. Its protein is CATVRGVASPLHF.

This clone was seen a few times. V and J are TRBV18 and TRBJ1-1, with TRBD1 as a possible D gene (5 bases). Trimming pared 8 bases from V and 4 bases from J, leaving 14 bases between. The CDR3 has 13 amino acids. Germline CDR1 and CDR2: KGHSH and LQKENI. CDR3 in amino acids: CASREGLSTEAFF. In DNA form, the CDR3 reads TGTGCCAGCCGGGAGGGGTTGAGCACTGAAGCTTTCTTT.